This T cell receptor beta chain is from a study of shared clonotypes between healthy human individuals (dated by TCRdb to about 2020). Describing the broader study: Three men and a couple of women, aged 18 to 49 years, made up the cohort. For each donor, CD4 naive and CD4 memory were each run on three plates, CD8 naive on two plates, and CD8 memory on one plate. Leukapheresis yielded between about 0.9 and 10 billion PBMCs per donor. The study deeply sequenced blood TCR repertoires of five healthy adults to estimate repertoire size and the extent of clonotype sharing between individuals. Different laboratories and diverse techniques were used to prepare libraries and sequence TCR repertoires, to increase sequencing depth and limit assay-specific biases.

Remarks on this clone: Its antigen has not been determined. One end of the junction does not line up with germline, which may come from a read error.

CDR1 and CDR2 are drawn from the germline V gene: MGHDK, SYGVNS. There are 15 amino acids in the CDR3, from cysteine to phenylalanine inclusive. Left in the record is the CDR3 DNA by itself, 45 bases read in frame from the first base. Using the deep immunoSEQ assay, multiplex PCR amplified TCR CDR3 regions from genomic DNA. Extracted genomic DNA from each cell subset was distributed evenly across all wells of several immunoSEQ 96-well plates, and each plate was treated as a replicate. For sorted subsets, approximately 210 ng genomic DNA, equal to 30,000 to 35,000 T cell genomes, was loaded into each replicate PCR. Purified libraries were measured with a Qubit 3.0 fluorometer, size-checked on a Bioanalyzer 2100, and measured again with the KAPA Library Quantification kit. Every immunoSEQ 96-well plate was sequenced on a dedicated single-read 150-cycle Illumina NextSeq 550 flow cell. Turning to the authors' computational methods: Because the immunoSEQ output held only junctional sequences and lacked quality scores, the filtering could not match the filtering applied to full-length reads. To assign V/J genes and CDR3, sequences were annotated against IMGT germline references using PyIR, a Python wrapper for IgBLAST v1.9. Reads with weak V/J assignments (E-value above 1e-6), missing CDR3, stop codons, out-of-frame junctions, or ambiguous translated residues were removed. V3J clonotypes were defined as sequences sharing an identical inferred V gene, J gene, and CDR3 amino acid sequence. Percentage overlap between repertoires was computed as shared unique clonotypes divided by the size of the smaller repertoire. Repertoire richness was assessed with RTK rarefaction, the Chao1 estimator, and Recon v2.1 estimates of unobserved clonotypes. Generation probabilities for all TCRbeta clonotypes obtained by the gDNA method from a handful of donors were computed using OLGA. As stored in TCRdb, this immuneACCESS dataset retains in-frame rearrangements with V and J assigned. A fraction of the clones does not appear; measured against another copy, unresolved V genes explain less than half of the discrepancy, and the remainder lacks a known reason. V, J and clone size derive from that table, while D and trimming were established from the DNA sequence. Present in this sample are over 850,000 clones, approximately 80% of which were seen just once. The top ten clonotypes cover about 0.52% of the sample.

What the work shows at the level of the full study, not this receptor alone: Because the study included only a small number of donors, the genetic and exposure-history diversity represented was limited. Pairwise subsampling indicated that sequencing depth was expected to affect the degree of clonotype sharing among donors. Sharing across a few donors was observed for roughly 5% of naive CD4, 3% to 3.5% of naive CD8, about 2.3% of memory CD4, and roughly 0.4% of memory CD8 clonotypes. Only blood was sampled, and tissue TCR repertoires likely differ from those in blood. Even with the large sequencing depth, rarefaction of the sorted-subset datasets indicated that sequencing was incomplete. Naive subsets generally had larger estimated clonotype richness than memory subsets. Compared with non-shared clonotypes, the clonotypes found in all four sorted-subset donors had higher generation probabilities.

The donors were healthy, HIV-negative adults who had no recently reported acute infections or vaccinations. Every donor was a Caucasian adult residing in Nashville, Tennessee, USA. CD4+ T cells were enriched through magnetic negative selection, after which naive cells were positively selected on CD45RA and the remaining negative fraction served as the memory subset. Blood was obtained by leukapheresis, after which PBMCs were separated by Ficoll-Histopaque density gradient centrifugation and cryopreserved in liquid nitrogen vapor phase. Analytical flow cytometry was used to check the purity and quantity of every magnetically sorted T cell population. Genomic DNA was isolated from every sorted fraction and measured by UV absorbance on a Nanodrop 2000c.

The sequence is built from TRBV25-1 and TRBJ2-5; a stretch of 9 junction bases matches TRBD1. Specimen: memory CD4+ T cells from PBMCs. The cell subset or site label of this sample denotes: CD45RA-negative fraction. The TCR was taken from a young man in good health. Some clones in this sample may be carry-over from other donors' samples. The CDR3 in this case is CASSQPTGGQETQYF. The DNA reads TGTGCCAGCAGTCAGCCGACAGGGGGACAAGAAACCCAGTACTTC.